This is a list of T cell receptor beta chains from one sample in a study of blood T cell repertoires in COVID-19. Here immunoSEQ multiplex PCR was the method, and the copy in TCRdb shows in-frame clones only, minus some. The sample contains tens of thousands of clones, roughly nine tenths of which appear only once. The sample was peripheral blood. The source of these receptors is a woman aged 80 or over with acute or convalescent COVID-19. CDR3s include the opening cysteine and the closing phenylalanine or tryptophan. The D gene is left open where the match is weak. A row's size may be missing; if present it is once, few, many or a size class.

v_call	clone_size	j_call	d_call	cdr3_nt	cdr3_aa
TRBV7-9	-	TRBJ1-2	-	TGTGCCAGCAGCTCGTCAGGATATGGCTACACCTTC	CASSSSGYGYTF
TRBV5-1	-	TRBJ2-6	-	TGCGCCAGCAGCTTGGTTGCAGGGGCCGGGGCCAACGTCCTGACTTTC	CASSLVAGAGANVLTF
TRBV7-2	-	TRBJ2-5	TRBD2	TGTGCCAGCAGCTTAGGGGGGGGACAAGAGACCCAGTACTTC	CASSLGGGQETQYF
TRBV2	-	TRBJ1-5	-	TGTGCCAGCAGTGAAGCACGGGGGTCGGGTCAGCCCCAGCATTTT	CASSEARGSGQPQHF
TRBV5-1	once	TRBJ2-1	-	TGCGCCAGCAGTGGGGGCCTTTTGAACAATGAGCAGTTCTTC	CASSGGLLNNEQFF
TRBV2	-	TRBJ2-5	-	TGTGCCAGCAGTGGGGTACCGGGGGAGACCCAGTACTTC	CASSGVPGETQYF
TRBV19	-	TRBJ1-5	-	TGTGCCAGTAGCCACTTAGGGGATCAGCCCCAGCATTTT	CASSHLGDQPQHF
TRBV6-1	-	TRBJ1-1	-	TGTGCCAGCAGTGAGGCAGGGGTTCGAGCTTTCTTT	CASSEAGVRAFF
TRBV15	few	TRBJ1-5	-	TGTGCCACCAGCCGCGACAGCGTCAATCAGCCCCAGCATTTT	CATSRDSVNQPQHF
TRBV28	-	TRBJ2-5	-	TGTGCCAGCAGCTCTCCGGAGGGGATCCGCGGGACCCAGTACTTC	CASSSPEGIRGTQYF
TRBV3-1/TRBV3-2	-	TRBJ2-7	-	TGTGCCAGCAGAATGAAGTTTGAGGGGGACCGACCCTACGAGCAGTACTTC	CASRMKFEGDRPYEQYF
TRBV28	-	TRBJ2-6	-	TGTGCCAGCAGTTCCGCAGGCTCTGGGGCCAACGTCCTGACTTTC	CASSSAGSGANVLTF
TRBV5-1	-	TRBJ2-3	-	TGCGCCAGCAGCTTGGCCGGAGTAGTCGCAGATACGCAGTATTTT	CASSLAGVVADTQYF
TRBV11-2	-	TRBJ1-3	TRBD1	TGTGCCAGCAGCCTGTTACAGGGGGCTGGAAACACCATATATTTT	CASSLLQGAGNTIYF
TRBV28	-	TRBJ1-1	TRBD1	TGTGCCAGCAGTCCCGGACAGGGGGTAACTGAAGCTTTCTTT	CASSPGQGVTEAFF
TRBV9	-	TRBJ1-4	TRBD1	TGTGCCAGCAGCGCTGGGACAGGTACCTCTAATGAAAAACTGTTTTTT	CASSAGTGTSNEKLFF
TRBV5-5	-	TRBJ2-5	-	TGTGCCAGCACCCGACTGACAGGAAAAGAGACCCAGTACTTC	CASTRLTGKETQYF
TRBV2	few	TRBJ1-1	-	TGTGCCAGCACCGCCTGGGGGGATGGCACTGAAGCTTTCTTT	CASTAWGDGTEAFF
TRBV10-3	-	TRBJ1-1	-	TGTGCCATCAGTGAGTTCGGACAGTCTGAAGCTTTCTTT	CAISEFGQSEAFF
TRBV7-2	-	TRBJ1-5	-	TGTGCCAGCAGCTTGGAAGCAATGTCGGGTAATCAGCCCCAGCATTTT	CASSLEAMSGNQPQHF
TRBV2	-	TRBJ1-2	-	TGTGCCAGCAGTGGGACAGCCTATGGCTACACCTTC	CASSGTAYGYTF
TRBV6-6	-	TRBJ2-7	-	TGTGCCAGCAGCGGAGGAGTATACGAGCAGTACTTC	CASSGGVYEQYF
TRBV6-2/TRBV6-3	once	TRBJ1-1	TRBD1	TGTGCCAGCAACCCTGGGACAGCGAACACTGAAGCTTTCTTT	CASNPGTANTEAFF
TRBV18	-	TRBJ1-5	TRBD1	TGTGCCAGCTCACCAGCGGACAGGGAAAATCAGCCCCAGCATTTT	CASSPADRENQPQHF
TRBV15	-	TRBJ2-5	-	TGTGCCACCAGCAGAGGGGGGGTGTCGGAGACCCAGTACTTC	CATSRGGVSETQYF
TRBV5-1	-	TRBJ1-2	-	TGCGCCAGCAGCGATTATGACAGTAACTATGGCTACACCTTC	CASSDYDSNYGYTF
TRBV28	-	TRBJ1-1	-	TGTGCCAGCAGTTCCCCCCCATTGAACACTGAAGCTTTCTTT	CASSSPPLNTEAFF
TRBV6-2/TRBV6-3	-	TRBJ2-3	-	TGTGCCAGCAGTTACGCTGAGCCGGGGAGCACAGATACGCAGTATTTT	CASSYAEPGSTDTQYF
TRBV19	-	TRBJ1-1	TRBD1	TGTGCCACGACTCCTAGGGGGCGAGTGGGTGAAGCTTTCTTT	CATTPRGRVGEAFF
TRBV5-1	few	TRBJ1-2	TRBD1	TGCGCCAGCAGCTTGTCCTCACAGGGGGACTATGGCTACACCTTC	CASSLSSQGDYGYTF
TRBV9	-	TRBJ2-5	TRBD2	TGTGCCAGCAGCGTAGCGGGGGGATGGGGAGAGACCCAGTACTTC	CASSVAGGWGETQYF
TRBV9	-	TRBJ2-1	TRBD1	TGTGCCAGCAGCCCTACAGGGGATGTCTACAATGAGCAGTTCTTC	CASSPTGDVYNEQFF
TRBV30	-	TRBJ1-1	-	TGTGCCTGGAGTCCAGGAAGAAACACTGAAGCTTTCTTT	CAWSPGRNTEAFF
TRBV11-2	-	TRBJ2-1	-	TGTGCCAGCAGCTTAGATCGGCAGGCCCGGGGGTTCTTC	CASSLDRQARGFF
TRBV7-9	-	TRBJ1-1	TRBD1	TGTGCCAGCAGCTTAGCACAGGGGGCCGGCGCTGAAGCTTTCTTT	CASSLAQGAGAEAFF
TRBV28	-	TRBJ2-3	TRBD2	TGTGCCAGCACCACCTTGGGGGGGTGGGATACGCAGTATTTT	CASTTLGGWDTQYF
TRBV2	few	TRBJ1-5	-	TGTGCCAGCAGCGGCCAGGGGCAGGATCAGCCCCAGCATTTT	CASSGQGQDQPQHF
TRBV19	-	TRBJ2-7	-	TGTGCCAGTAGTATAATCGGCAGGGAGGCCTACGAGCAGTACTTC	CASSIIGREAYEQYF
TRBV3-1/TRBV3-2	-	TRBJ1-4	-	TGTGCCAGCAGCCCTAGGGGTGAAAAACTGTTTTTT	CASSPRGEKLFF
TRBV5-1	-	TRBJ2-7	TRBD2	TGCGCCAGCAGCGCCTCTAGAGCGGGGGCCCTCTCCGGTTACGAGCAGTACTTC	CASSASRAGALSGYEQYF
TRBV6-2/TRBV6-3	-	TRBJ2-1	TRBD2	TGTGCCAGCAGTTCTTGGACTAGCGGGGGCCACAATGAGCAGTTCTTC	CASSSWTSGGHNEQFF
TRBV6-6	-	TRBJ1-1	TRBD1	TGTGCCAGCAGTCCTGGGGGACAGGGGCACACTGAAGCTTTCTTT	CASSPGGQGHTEAFF
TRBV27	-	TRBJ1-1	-	TGTGCCAGCAGCCGGACAAGGAACACTGAAGCTTTCTTT	CASSRTRNTEAFF
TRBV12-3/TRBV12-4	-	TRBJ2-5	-	TGTGCCAGCAGCCCCACGGTAGTGGAGACCCAGTACTTC	CASSPTVVETQYF
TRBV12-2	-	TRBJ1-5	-	TGTGCAAGTCGCGGTCACGGTCCCGGGGGGGGTCAGCCCCAGCATTTT	CASRGHGPGGGQPQHF
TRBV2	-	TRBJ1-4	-	TGTGCCAGCAGCGCCGGGTTATCTGGAAAACTGTTTTTT	CASSAGLSGKLFF
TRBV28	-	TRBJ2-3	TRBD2	TGTGCCAGCTTCCCGGGACTAGCGGGAGATACGCAGTATTTT	CASFPGLAGDTQYF
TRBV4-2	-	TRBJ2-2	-	TGTGCCAGCAGCCAAGGTGGGGCGCCGCTAACTAACACCGGGGAGCTGTTTTTT	CASSQGGAPLTNTGELFF